The rows below give T cell receptor beta chains drawn from one sample of a study of blood T cell repertoires in COVID-19. TCRdb keeps only in-frame clones here, not all; method: immunoSEQ multiplex PCR. The table records 150,000 to 200,000 clones, 79% of them present only once. The specimen was peripheral blood. These receptors were obtained from a man aged 60-69 years with active or convalescent COVID-19. Each CDR3 is given with its conserved first and last residue. The D gene is left open where the match is weak. Clone size is not always given. Where it is, it says once, few, many or a class for expanded clones.

clone_size j_call v_call d_call cdr3_nt cdr3_aa
- TRBJ1-1 TRBV5-1 - TGCGCCAGCAGCTCTCGCATCGGGGCTGAAGCTTTCTTT CASSSRIGAEAFF
- TRBJ1-1 TRBV27 TRBD1 TGTGCCAGCAGTTCCTGGACAGGGGCGAACGCTGAAGCTTTCTTT CASSSWTGANAEAFF
- TRBJ2-3 TRBV6-6 TRBD2 TGTGCCAGCAGTCCCTTGACTAGCGGCACAGATACGCAGTATTTT CASSPLTSGTDTQYF
- TRBJ1-1 TRBV5-6 - TGTGCCAGCAGCTTTATCAATGACAGGAGGAACACTGAAGCTTTCTTT CASSFINDRRNTEAFF
- TRBJ2-3 TRBV12-3/TRBV12-4 - TGTGCCAGCAGTTTAATGGGAGGCGATACGCAGTATTTT CASSLMGGDTQYF
- TRBJ1-1 TRBV9 - TGTGCCAGCAGCCTCGAGACAGGGAACACTGAAGCTTTCTTT CASSLETGNTEAFF
- TRBJ2-5 TRBV6-6 - TGTGCCAGCAGTTCGGTCCTTACTATATACGAGACCCAGTACTTC CASSSVLTIYETQYF
- TRBJ2-7 TRBV15 TRBD1 TGTGCCACCAGCAGAGAGAGGGGGCAGGGGGCCTACGAGCAGTACTTC CATSRERGQGAYEQYF
- TRBJ2-5 TRBV18 TRBD2 TGTGCCAGCTCACCACCGGGGGGGTCCCAAGAGACCCAGTACTTC CASSPPGGSQETQYF
- TRBJ1-1 TRBV5-1 - TGCGCCAGCAGCTTGGAGCCGGGTTACACTGAAGCTTTCTTT CASSLEPGYTEAFF
- TRBJ2-3 TRBV5-8 TRBD1 TGTGCCAGCAGCTTGGACAGGGGGCTTGGTGCGCAGTATTTT CASSLDRGLGAQYF
few TRBJ2-2 TRBV2 - TGTGCCAGCAGTGCTAAGGAGGGCCGAGGAGAGCTGTTTTTT CASSAKEGRGELFF
- TRBJ2-7 TRBV6-5 TRBD2 TGTGCCACCCAAAGCGGACTAGCGCGCGAGCAGTACTTC CATQSGLAREQYF
- TRBJ2-7 TRBV28 TRBD1 TGTGCCAGCATACTAGGGACAGGGCCCAACGAGCAGTACTTC CASILGTGPNEQYF
- TRBJ1-5 TRBV5-1 TRBD1 TGCGCCAGCAGCGGGGGACAGAATCAGCCCCAGCATTTT CASSGGQNQPQHF
- TRBJ2-7 TRBV7-3 - TGTGCCAGCAGCATTAGACAGGAAACAGAGCAGTACTTC CASSIRQETEQYF